This T cell receptor beta chain came from a study of cytomegalovirus exposure and HLA in healthy donors. Whole-study results and caveats: Earlier analysis found most TCR beta V segments productive about 90% or about 30% of the time.

The PCR had 60 Vbeta and 13 Jbeta primers. Original data processing: Later work found roughly 80 million unique TCR beta chains, with 10 million to 14 million shared. Only in-frame clones appear in the TCRdb table, and some are missing; sequencing was by immunoSEQ multiplex PCR. The DNA gave D and trimming, while V, J and clone size come from that table. The sample records some 61,000 clones, 81% being singletons. The CDR3 consists of 16 residues. The germline V gene encodes CDR1 SGHRS and CDR2 YFSETQ. With 0 bases clipped from V and 1 base from J, the junction kept 3 bases outside the gene matches. About this clone: Its target is not known.

The clonotype was recovered from a human donor in good health. The sequenced sample consisted of PBMCs. The chain combines TRBV5-1 with TRBJ1-1, with 10 bases that match TRBD1. CDR3 residues: CASSLERTGGNTEAFF. The CDR3 DNA sequence: TGCGCCAGCAGCTTGGAACGGACAGGGGGGAACACTGAAGCTTTCTTT.